The rows below give T cell receptor beta chains drawn from one sample of a study of cytomegalovirus exposure and HLA in healthy donors. Clones were read by immunoSEQ multiplex PCR, and TCRdb kept only the in-frame ones, dropping some. The sample shows 220,000 or so clones, around 87% of them seen only once. The sequencing input was PBMCs. The receptors were gathered from a woman between 18 and 30 years old in good health and CMV-seropositive. CDR3s include the opening cysteine and the closing phenylalanine or tryptophan. Fields, in order: clone size, J gene, D gene, V gene, CDR3 protein, CDR3 DNA. A D gene is named only where the DNA matches it firmly. Not all rows give a size; the values are once, few, many and, for expanded clones, a class.

few | TRBJ1-2 | . | TRBV2 | CASSAVQASYGYTF | TGTGCCAGCAGTGCCGTCCAGGCCTCCTATGGCTACACCTTC
. | TRBJ1-5 | . | TRBV6-4 | CASSVEGGSNQPQHF | TGTGCCAGCAGTGTGGAGGGAGGCAGCAATCAGCCCCAGCATTTT
. | TRBJ2-5 | TRBD2 | TRBV19 | CASSWTSGGYQETQYF | TGTGCCAGTAGTTGGACTAGCGGGGGGTACCAAGAGACCCAGTACTTC
. | TRBJ1-1 | . | TRBV6-1 | CASRGWAAFF | TGTGCCAGCAGAGGATGGGCAGCTTTCTTT
. | TRBJ2-3 | TRBD2 | TRBV30 | CAWSPKREVADTQYF | TGTGCCTGGAGTCCGAAGCGGGAGGTGGCAGATACGCAGTATTTT
. | TRBJ2-1 | . | TRBV10-3 | CAISGLGGSSYNEQFF | TGTGCCATCAGTGGGCTCGGAGGAAGCTCCTACAATGAGCAGTTCTTC
. | TRBJ2-1 | TRBD2 | TRBV5-6 | CASSLDSGIDYNEQFF | TGTGCCAGCAGCTTGGATAGCGGGATAGATTACAATGAGCAGTTCTTC
. | TRBJ2-5 | TRBD2 | TRBV9 | CASSVGGYTSAQETQYF | TGTGCCAGCAGCGTAGGTGGTTACACTAGCGCCCAAGAGACCCAGTACTTC
. | TRBJ2-1 | TRBD1 | TRBV4-2 | CASSQAADRVGENEQFF | TGTGCCAGCAGCCAAGCCGCTGACAGGGTGGGGGAGAATGAGCAGTTCTTC
. | TRBJ1-2 | . | TRBV27 | CASSRRGEDYGYTF | TGTGCCAGCAGTCGCCGGGGGGAGGACTATGGCTACACCTTC
. | TRBJ1-1 | . | TRBV9 | CASSVRVDTEAFF | TGTGCCAGCAGCGTACGGGTGGACACTGAAGCTTTCTTT
. | TRBJ2-1 | TRBD2 | TRBV30 | CAWSASRTSGSREQFF | TGTGCCTGGAGTGCCTCGCGGACTAGCGGGAGCCGTGAGCAGTTCTTC
. | TRBJ2-1 | TRBD2 | TRBV5-1 | CASSVPGTSGEQFF | TGCGCCAGCAGCGTCCCCGGGACTAGCGGAGAGCAGTTCTTC
. | TRBJ1-1 | TRBD1 | TRBV27 | CASSEMTGFDTEAFF | TGTGCCAGCAGTGAGATGACAGGGTTTGACACTGAAGCTTTCTTT
once | TRBJ2-7 | TRBD2 | TRBV28 | CASVPWGLAGVDEQYF | TGTGCCAGCGTACCATGGGGTCTAGCGGGAGTGGACGAGCAGTACTTC
. | TRBJ2-2 | TRBD1 | TRBV11-3 | CASSVTGANTGELFF | TGTGCCAGCAGCGTCACAGGGGCGAACACCGGGGAGCTGTTTTTT
. | TRBJ2-7 | TRBD1 | TRBV10-3 | CAISLGQGPYEQYF | TGTGCCATCAGTCTTGGACAGGGGCCCTACGAGCAGTACTTC
. | TRBJ2-3 | . | TRBV6-4 | CASSESGLSTDTQYF | TGTGCCAGCAGTGAATCGGGACTCAGCACAGATACGCAGTATTTT
. | TRBJ2-1 | TRBD2 | TRBV6-1 | CASSPARRGGRKFF | TGTGCCAGCAGTCCCGCCCGCCGCGGGGGGCGAAAGTTCTTC
. | TRBJ2-1 | . | TRBV28 | CASSLSGLYNEQFF | TGTGCCAGCAGTTTATCAGGGCTTTACAATGAGCAGTTCTTC
. | TRBJ2-1 | . | TRBV7-3 | CASSRPGLYNEQFF | TGTGCCAGCAGCCGCCCGGGACTTTACAATGAGCAGTTCTTC
. | TRBJ1-1 | . | TRBV28 | CASSLPGFAEAFF | TGTGCCAGCAGTTTACCCGGGTTCGCTGAAGCTTTCTTT
. | TRBJ2-5 | . | TRBV5-4 | CASSLWNGIETQYF | TGTGCCAGCAGCTTGTGGAACGGGATTGAGACCCAGTACTTC
. | TRBJ2-1 | . | TRBV2 | CATGELVHEQFF | TGTGCCACAGGGGAACTAGTCCATGAGCAGTTCTTC
. | TRBJ2-1 | TRBD2 | TRBV2 | CASSGRTSLHYNEQFF | TGTGCCAGCAGTGGTAGGACTAGCCTCCACTACAATGAGCAGTTCTTC
. | TRBJ2-3 | TRBD1 | TRBV27 | CASSPGQGLDTQYF | TGTGCCAGCAGTCCGGGACAGGGATTAGACACGCAGTATTTT
. | TRBJ2-2 | . | TRBV6-1 | CASSERFQQGTGELFF | TGTGCCAGCAGTGAAAGGTTCCAACAGGGAACCGGGGAGCTGTTTTTT
. | TRBJ2-7 | . | TRBV7-7 | CASSRIQGDEQYF | TGTGCCAGCAGCAGGATACAGGGTGACGAGCAGTACTTC
. | TRBJ1-5 | . | TRBV27 | CASSPEGGRLSDQPQHF | TGTGCCAGCAGCCCGGAGGGGGGGCGACTATCGGATCAGCCCCAGCATTTT
. | TRBJ2-1 | . | TRBV5-5 | CASRVASSYNEQFF | TGTGCCAGCAGGGTGGCTAGCTCCTACAATGAGCAGTTCTTC
. | TRBJ2-7 | . | TRBV7-6 | CASSLEMDRGSLYF | TGTGCCAGCAGCTTAGAAATGGATAGGGGGAGCTTGTACTTC
. | TRBJ1-2 | . | TRBV28 | CASTQWREIGHGYTF | TGTGCCAGCACCCAATGGAGAGAAATCGGTCACGGCTACACCTTC
. | TRBJ1-4 | . | TRBV19 | CASSLSLSGNEKLFF | TGTGCCAGTAGCCTCAGTTTGAGCGGTAATGAAAAACTGTTTTTT
. | TRBJ1-4 | . | TRBV11-2 | CASSLFLQMGQGNEKLFF | TGTGCCAGCAGCTTATTCTTACAAATGGGGCAGGGTAATGAAAAACTGTTTTTT
. | TRBJ2-5 | . | TRBV6-5 | CASSLAAVGLETQYF | TGTGCCAGCAGTCTAGCCGCGGTGGGTTTAGAGACCCAGTACTTC
. | TRBJ1-4 | TRBD1 | TRBV5-4 | CASSQSDRGAEKLFF | TGTGCCAGCAGCCAGTCAGACAGGGGGGCTGAAAAACTGTTTTTT
. | TRBJ2-7 | TRBD2 | TRBV6-5 | CASSYSRISGSEQYF | TGTGCCAGCAGTTACTCGAGAATTAGCGGGTCCGAGCAGTACTTC
. | TRBJ1-5 | . | TRBV12-5 | CASGSPVRNQPQHF | TGTGCTAGTGGTTCTCCCGTCAGGAATCAGCCCCAGCATTTT
. | TRBJ1-1 | TRBD1 | TRBV29-1 | CSVATGGLNTEAFF | TGCAGCGTTGCGACAGGGGGCCTGAACACTGAAGCTTTCTTT
. | TRBJ1-5 | . | TRBV4-1 | CASSQDTRQVDQPQHF | TGCGCCAGCAGCCAAGATACGAGACAGGTCGATCAGCCCCAGCATTTT
once | TRBJ2-3 | TRBD2 | TRBV27 | CASSFTGLAGGGNTDTQYF | TGTGCCAGCAGTTTCACGGGACTAGCGGGAGGGGGCAACACAGATACGCAGTATTTT
. | TRBJ1-1 | . | TRBV4-1 | CASSQVTDRNTEAFF | TGCGCCAGCAGCCAAGTAACGGACAGGAACACTGAAGCTTTCTTT
. | TRBJ2-7 | . | TRBV5-1 | CASSFGSYEQYF | TGCGCCAGCAGCTTCGGGTCCTACGAGCAGTACTTC
. | TRBJ1-1 | TRBD1 | TRBV19 | CASSAGQGFSTEAFF | TGTGCCAGTAGTGCGGGACAGGGGTTCAGCACTGAAGCTTTCTTT
. | TRBJ1-2 | . | TRBV28 | CASSLLETETVYGYTF | TGTGCCAGCAGTCTATTGGAGACAGAGACGGTCTATGGCTACACCTTC
. | TRBJ2-1 | TRBD1 | TRBV11-3 | CASSLGQGEQFF | TGTGCCAGCAGCTTAGGACAGGGTGAGCAGTTCTTC
few | TRBJ2-7 | . | TRBV27 | CASAGQPNYEQYF | TGTGCCAGCGCGGGACAGCCTAACTACGAGCAGTACTTC
. | TRBJ1-1 | TRBD1 | TRBV27 | CASSLSHRGRGTEAFF | TGTGCCAGCAGTTTATCTCACAGGGGGCGTGGCACTGAAGCTTTCTTT
. | TRBJ1-5 | TRBD1 | TRBV5-6 | CASSPNGQGDQPQHF | TGTGCCAGCAGCCCCAACGGACAGGGTGATCAGCCCCAGCATTTT
. | TRBJ1-5 | . | TRBV7-9 | CASSLVLQDSRNQPQHF | TGTGCCAGCAGCTTAGTTCTTCAGGACAGCCGAAATCAGCCCCAGCATTTT
. | TRBJ2-1 | . | TRBV10-1 | CASSDSESSYNEQFF | TGCGCCAGCAGTGATAGTGAGAGCTCCTACAATGAGCAGTTCTTC
. | TRBJ1-1 | TRBD1 | TRBV5-6 | CASRSQGGTEAFF | TGTGCCAGCAGATCACAGGGGGGTACTGAAGCTTTCTTT